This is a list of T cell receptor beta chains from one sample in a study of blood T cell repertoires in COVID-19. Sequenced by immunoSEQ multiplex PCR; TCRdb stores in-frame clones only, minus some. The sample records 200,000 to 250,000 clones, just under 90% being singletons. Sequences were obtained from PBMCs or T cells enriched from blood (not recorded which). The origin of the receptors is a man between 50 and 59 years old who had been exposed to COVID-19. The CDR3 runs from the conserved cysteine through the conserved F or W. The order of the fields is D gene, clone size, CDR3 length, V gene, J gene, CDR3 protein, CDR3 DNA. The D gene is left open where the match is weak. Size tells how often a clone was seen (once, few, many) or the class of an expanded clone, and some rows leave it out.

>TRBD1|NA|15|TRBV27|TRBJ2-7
CASSSGTGETYEQYF
TGTGCCAGCAGCTCGGGGACAGGGGAAACCTACGAGCAGTACTTC
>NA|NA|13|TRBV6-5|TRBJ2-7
CASSYSGDSLQYF
TGTGCCAGCAGTTACTCTGGAGACAGTTTACAGTACTTC
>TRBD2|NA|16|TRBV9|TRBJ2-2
CASSVSGGFYTGELFF
TGTGCCAGCAGTGTTAGCGGGGGCTTTTACACCGGGGAGCTGTTTTTT
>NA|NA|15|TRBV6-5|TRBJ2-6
CASSYGPSGANVLTF
TGTGCCAGCAGTTACGGGCCCTCTGGGGCCAACGTCCTGACTTTC
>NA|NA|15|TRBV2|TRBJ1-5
CASSEALAGNQPQHF
TGTGCCAGCAGTGAAGCTTTGGCAGGCAATCAGCCCCAGCATTTT
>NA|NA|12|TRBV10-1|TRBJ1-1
CASSEYRVKAFF
TGCGCCAGCAGTGAGTACAGGGTTAAAGCTTTCTTT
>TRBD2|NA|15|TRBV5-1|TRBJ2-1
CASSIAGDSYNEQFF
TGCGCCAGCAGCATAGCGGGCGACTCCTACAATGAGCAGTTCTTC
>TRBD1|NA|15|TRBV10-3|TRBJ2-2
CAISSGQGDTGELFF
TGTGCCATCAGTAGCGGACAGGGAGACACCGGGGAGCTGTTTTTT
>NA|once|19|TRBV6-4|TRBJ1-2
CASSDSARSVEDILNGYTF
TGTGCCAGCAGTGACTCCGCGCGGTCCGTCGAGGACATCTTGAATGGCTACACCTTC
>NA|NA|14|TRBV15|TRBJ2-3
CATSRGLPPDTQYF
TGTGCCACCAGCAGGGGACTCCCGCCAGATACGCAGTATTTT
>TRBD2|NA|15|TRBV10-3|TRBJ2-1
CAISEGTSVFYEQFF
TGTGCCATCAGTGAAGGGACTAGCGTCTTCTATGAGCAGTTCTTC
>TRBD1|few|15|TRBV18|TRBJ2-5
CASSPPGQGQETQYF
TGTGCCAGCTCACCACCGGGACAGGGACAAGAGACCCAGTACTTC
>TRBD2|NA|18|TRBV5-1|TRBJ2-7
CASSRGGRSPSGSYEQYF
TGCGCCAGCAGCCGCGGGGGGCGTAGTCCTAGCGGATCCTACGAGCAGTACTTC
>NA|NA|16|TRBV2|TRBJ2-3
CASRNLLGRSTDTQYF
TGTGCCAGCAGAAATTTACTAGGACGAAGCACAGATACGCAGTATTTT
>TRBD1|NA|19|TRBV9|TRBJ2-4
CASSVDRESIPLAKNIQYF
TGTGCCAGCAGCGTCGACAGGGAGAGTATTCCGCTAGCCAAAAACATTCAGTACTTC
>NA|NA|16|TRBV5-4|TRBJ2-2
CASSLTGITNTGELFF
TGTGCCAGCAGCTTGACAGGCATAACAAACACCGGGGAGCTGTTTTTT
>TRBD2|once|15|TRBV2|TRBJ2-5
CASGGLAGGRETQYF
TGTGCCAGCGGCGGACTAGCGGGGGGGAGGGAGACCCAGTACTTC
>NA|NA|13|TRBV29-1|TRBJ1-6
CSVETGYGSPLHF
TGCAGCGTGGAGACAGGCTATGGGTCACCCCTCCACTTT
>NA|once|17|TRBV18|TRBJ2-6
CASSPPGAHSGANVLTF
TGTGCCAGCTCACCCCCAGGGGCCCACTCTGGGGCCAACGTCCTGACTTTC
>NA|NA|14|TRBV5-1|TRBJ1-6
CASSATGPKGALHF
TGCGCCAGCAGTGCTACGGGACCCAAGGGGGCCCTCCACTTT
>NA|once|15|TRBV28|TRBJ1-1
CATRRFGWVNTEAFF
TGTGCCACCCGGAGGTTTGGGTGGGTGAACACTGAAGCTTTCTTT
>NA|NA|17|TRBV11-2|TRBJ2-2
CASSSNRWAGNTGELFF
TGTGCCAGCAGCTCCAACCGCTGGGCGGGAAACACCGGGGAGCTGTTTTTT
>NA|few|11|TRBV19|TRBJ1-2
CASSNSYGYTF
TGTGCCAGTAGTAACAGTTATGGCTACACCTTC
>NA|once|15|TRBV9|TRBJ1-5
CASSRQGWGNQPQHF
TGTGCCAGCAGCCGGCAGGGGTGGGGCAATCAGCCCCAGCATTTT
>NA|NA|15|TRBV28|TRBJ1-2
CASSLYGQGLGGYTF
TGTGCCAGCAGTTTGTACGGGCAGGGGCTAGGGGGCTACACCTTC
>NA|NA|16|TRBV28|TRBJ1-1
CASSFASLPRDTEAFF
TGTGCCAGCAGTTTTGCTAGTCTCCCTCGCGACACTGAAGCTTTCTTT
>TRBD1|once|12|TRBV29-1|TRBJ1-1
CSVGTGGTEAFF
TGCAGCGTAGGGACAGGGGGCACTGAAGCTTTCTTT
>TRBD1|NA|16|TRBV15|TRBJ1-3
CATSIEETGSGNTIYF
TGTGCCACCAGCATAGAGGAGACAGGGTCTGGAAACACCATATATTTT
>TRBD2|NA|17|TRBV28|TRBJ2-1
CATSTWQGLGSYNEQFF
TGTGCCACCTCGACGTGGCAGGGACTAGGGTCCTACAATGAGCAGTTCTTC
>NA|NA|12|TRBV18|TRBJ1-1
CASSPEGTEAFF
TGTGCCAGCTCACCGGAGGGCACTGAAGCTTTCTTT
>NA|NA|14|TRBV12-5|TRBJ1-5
CASATTLSNQPQHF
TGTGCTAGTGCCACAACCCTTAGCAATCAGCCCCAGCATTTT
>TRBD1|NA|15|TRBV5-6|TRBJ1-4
CASSPTRQGDEKLFF
TGTGCCAGCAGCCCTACACGACAGGGGGATGAAAAACTGTTTTTT
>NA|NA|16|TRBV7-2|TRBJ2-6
CASSSKKKSGANVLTF
TGTGCCAGCAGCTCTAAGAAAAAGTCTGGGGCCAACGTCCTGACTTTC